The 31 T cell receptor beta chains listed next were all sequenced from one sample in a study of T cell responses to AZD1222 COVID-19 vaccine. Only in-frame clones appear in the TCRdb table, and some are missing; sequencing was by immunoSEQ multiplex PCR. The sample has approximately 150,000 clones, 91% seen once. This sample comprised peripheral blood, obtained 28 days after the second AZD1222 dose. The receptor source for this set is an adult who received the AZD1222 COVID-19 vaccine.

This clone was recorded only once. The chain uses TRBV4-2 and TRBJ2-1; 8 bases are shared with TRBD2. This CDR3 is 16 amino acids long. Germline V gives CDR1 LGHNA, CDR2 YNFKEQ. With 2 bases clipped from V and 8 bases from J, the junction kept 11 bases outside the gene matches. The CDR3 sequence is CASSQPGGSGVYEQFF. In DNA form, the CDR3 reads TGTGCCAGCAGCCAACCGGGCGGTAGCGGGGTTTATGAGCAGTTCTTC.

As DNA, the CDR3 is TGTGCCAGCAGAGCCAGCCGAAATAATTCACCCCTCCACTTT. This encodes CASRASRNNSPLHF. The chain uses TRBV6-5 and TRBJ1-6; D gene ambiguous. Trimming pared 6 bases from V and 5 bases from J, leaving 11 bases between. Germline-derived CDR1 and CDR2 are MNHEY and SVGAGI. CDR3 length: 14 residues.

V usage is TRBV5-4 and J usage is TRBJ2-1; 11 positions agree with TRBD2. Germline V lookup: CDR1 SGHNT, CDR2 YYREEE (reference sequence). CDR3 length equals 15 residues. V trimming: 4 bases; J trimming: 7 bases; junction bases outside the gene matches: 7. CDR3 sequence reads: CASSPGTSGLNEQFF. In DNA form, the CDR3 reads TGTGCCAGCAGCCCGGGGACTAGCGGATTGAATGAGCAGTTCTTC.

J is TRBJ1-5 and V is TRBV27; TRBD1 agrees at 7 bases. V lost 6 bases to trimming and J lost 3 bases; unmatched junction nucleotides: 5. The CDR3 spans 14 residues. Germline loops: CDR1 MNHEY, CDR2 SMNVEV (reference sequence). In nucleotides, the CDR3 is TGTGCCAGCAGCCGGGACAGTTTCAATCAGCCCCAGCATTTT. This codes for CASSRDSFNQPQHF.

J is TRBJ2-3 and V is TRBV25-1; D might be TRBD1 (5 bases). Per the germline V gene, CDR1 is MGHDK and CDR2 is SYGVNS. CDR3 length: 12 residues. Trimming took 6 bases from V and 3 from J, leaving 7 bases between them. The CDR3 DNA reads as TGTGCCAGCAGCCCAGGGACAGATACGCAGTATTTT. Residues: CASSPGTDTQYF. Drawing the rest from reference TRBV25-1 and TRBJ2-3, the complete variable domain is EADIYQTPRYLVIGTGKKITLECSQTMGHDKMYWYQQDPGMELHLIHYSYGVNSTEKGDLSSESTVSRIRTEHFPLTLESARPSHTSQYLCASSPGTDTQYFGPGTRLTVL.

The chain recombines TRBV5-4 with TRBJ1-6; no reliable D call. The CDR3 extends over 16 amino acids. Trimming took 3 bases from V and 9 from J, leaving 19 bases between them. The germline CDR1 and CDR2 sequences are SGHNT and YYREEE (reference sequence). The chain's CDR3 is CASSSANMLGSSPLHF. For the CDR3, the DNA is TGTGCCAGCAGCTCGGCCAACATGCTGGGAAGTTCACCCCTCCACTTT.

Written as DNA, the CDR3 is TGTGCCAGCAGCTTAGCGACGGGACAGGGTGGTGAAAAACTGTTTTTT. Translating gives CASSLATGQGGEKLFF. This chain connects TRBV7-9 to TRBJ1-4, with TRBD1 identical over 9 bases. The CDR3 length is 16 residues. V shed 0 bases, J shed 7 bases, and the junction held 6 bases outside the gene matches. Germline V gives CDR1 SEHNR, CDR2 FQNEAQ (reference sequence).

The rearrangement links TRBV4-1 to TRBJ1-1, with D tentatively TRBD1 (5 bases). Germline CDR1 reads MGHRA; CDR2 reads YSYEKL. There are 15 residues in the CDR3. V gave up 4 bases and J gave up 3 bases, with 15 bases separating them. The CDR3: CASSPGLGWDTEAFF. In DNA form, the CDR3 reads TGCGCCAGCAGCCCGGGACTTGGCTGGGACACTGAAGCTTTCTTT.

About this clone itself: In the same sample, other DNA sequences code for this CDR3. This rearrangement joins TRBV12-3 or TRBV12-4 to TRBJ1-2, with unresolved D. There are 11 residues in the CDR3. V lost 4 bases, J lost 5 bases, and 5 bases lay in between. DNA for the CDR3: TGTGCCAGCAGTTCCGGGTATGGCTACACCTTC. It yields the protein CASSSGYGYTF.

The chain carries TRBV7-9 and TRBJ2-3; TRBD2 agrees at 9 bases. CDR1 is SEHNR, CDR2 FQNEAQ, per germline (reference sequence). The CDR3 consists of 17 residues. With V trimmed by 5 bases and J by 2 bases, 11 bases remained unmatched. In nucleotides, the CDR3 is TGTGCCAGCAGCCCTACCGGACTAGCGACCATCACAGATACGCAGTATTTT. It encodes CASSPTGLATITDTQYF.

The rearrangement uses TRBV7-6 and TRBJ2-2; D uncertain. V lost 3 bases and J lost 5, with 10 bases in between. The CDR3 is 14 residues long. Germline-derived CDR1 and CDR2 are SGHVS and FNYEAQ. CDR3 in amino acids: CASSFSGLTGELFF. CDR3 in DNA: TGTGCCAGCAGCTTCTCTGGGCTTACCGGGGAGCTGTTTTTT.

The DNA for the CDR3 is TGTGCCAGTAGTATAGTTCCTGACAGACCATCGAACTCTGGAAACACCATATATTTT. It specifies CASSIVPDRPSNSGNTIYF. The gene calls are TRBV19 and TRBJ1-3; tentative D call: TRBD1 (5 bases). From germline, CDR1 is LNHDA and CDR2 SQIVND (reference sequence). V was shortened by 1 base and J by 0 bases, with 19 bases between the two germline ends. CDR3 length equals 19 residues.

The chain employs TRBV29-1 and TRBJ1-2, with 10 bases aligning to TRBD1. The CDR3 loop spans 14 amino acids. The junction had 7 bases not matched to a gene; V was cut back by 4 bases and J by 5 bases. CDR1 is SQVTM and CDR2 is ANQGSEA in the germline V gene. The CDR3 loop is CSVVTGQGSYGYTF. CDR3 coding DNA: TGCAGCGTTGTAACGGGACAGGGGAGTTATGGCTACACCTTC.

V usage is TRBV15 and J usage is TRBJ2-7; D remains ambiguous. Looked up from germline, CDR1 is LNHNV and CDR2 is YYDKDF (reference sequence). Between the trimmed V and J ends, which lost 4 bases and 0 bases, there was a span of 13 bases. This CDR3 is 15 amino acids long. CDR3 bases: TGTGCCACCAGCAAGTTTTTGGGCAACTCCTACGAGCAGTACTTC. Its protein is CATSKFLGNSYEQYF.

The CDR3 DNA reads as TGCAGCGTCGGGACAGGTTCCACTGAAGCTTTCTTT. As protein: CSVGTGSTEAFF. The chain carries TRBV29-1 and TRBJ1-1; 8 bases line up with TRBD1. CDR3 length: 12 amino acids. Per the germline V gene, CDR1 is SQVTM and CDR2 is ANQGSEA. Trimming removed 6 bases from V and 4 bases from J; junction bases left unmatched: 4.

The V call is TRBV2, the J call TRBJ2-2, with a possible D match to TRBD2 (6 bases). This CDR3 spans 15 amino acids. V was pared by 9 bases and J by 2 bases, with 16 bases between. Per germline, CDR1 SNHLY and CDR2 FYNNEI. The CDR3 sequence: CARRGLGGNTGELFF. The CDR3 DNA is TGTGCCAGAAGGGGACTCGGAGGAAACACCGGGGAGCTGTTTTTT.

The V and J genes are TRBV15 and TRBJ1-4; D is unclear. V lost 1 base and J 3 bases, leaving 6 bases between the germline ends. CDR3 length: 14 amino acids. CDR1 and CDR2 (germline): LNHNV, YYDKDF (reference sequence). This chain's CDR3 is CATSRARPNEKLFF. Written as DNA, the CDR3 is TGTGCCACCAGCAGAGCCCGACCTAATGAAAAACTGTTTTTT.

The V gene is TRBV6-5, the J gene TRBJ1-1; 7 bases match TRBD1. The V gene end was trimmed by 6 bases and the J gene end by 3 bases; junction bases not matched to a gene: 10. The CDR3 length is 15 residues. CDR1 is MNHEY, CDR2 SVGAGI, per germline. Written as DNA, the CDR3 is TGTGCCAGCAGCCCCGCTCGACAGGGTTACACTGAAGCTTTCTTT. Its translation is CASSPARQGYTEAFF.

In its sample, this clone was seen once. The chain carries TRBV9 and TRBJ2-1; possible D gene TRBD2, 6 bases. Looked up from germline, CDR1 is SGDLS and CDR2 is YYNGEE. The V end was cut by 3 bases, the J end by 4 bases, with 14 bases between. This CDR3 is 15 amino acids long. Here the CDR3 DNA reads TGTGCCAGCAGCGAGGCGGGCGGAGGGTACAATGAGCAGTTCTTC. Amino acid sequence: CASSEAGGGYNEQFF.

The chain combines TRBV9 with TRBJ2-1, with 9 bases identical to TRBD1. J gave up 8 bases and V 0 bases, and 9 bases lay outside the gene matches. Per the germline V gene, CDR1 is SGDLS and CDR2 is YYNGEE. CDR3 length equals 16 residues. CDR3 amino acids: CASSVEAQGAFYEQFF. CDR3 sequence (DNA): TGTGCCAGCAGCGTAGAAGCACAGGGGGCGTTCTATGAGCAGTTCTTC.

This rearrangement joins TRBV7-2 to TRBJ1-5; no clear D. V was pared by 1 base and J by 1 base, with 5 bases between. The CDR3 covers 14 residues. The germline CDR1 and CDR2 sequences are SGHTA and FQGNSA. CDR3 nucleotide sequence: TGTGCCAGCAGCTTAGTTTCGAGCAATCAGCCCCAGCATTTT. The encoded protein is CASSLVSSNQPQHF.

V usage is TRBV5-4 and J usage is TRBJ2-7; TRBD1 agrees at 9 bases. V gave up 0 bases and J gave up 2 bases; unmatched junction bases: 6. CDR1 SGHNT and CDR2 YYREEE come from the germline V gene (reference sequence). The CDR3 totals 16 residues. CDR3 residues: CASSLARDRAPYEQYF. CDR3 DNA sequence: TGTGCCAGCAGCTTGGCTCGGGACAGGGCGCCCTACGAGCAGTACTTC.

The V gene is TRBV5-6, the J gene TRBJ2-1; TRBD2 agrees at 10 bases. From germline, CDR1 is SGHDT and CDR2 YYEEEE. The CDR3 has 16 amino acids. Trimming cost V 4 bases and J 6 bases; bases outside gene matches: 10. This CDR3 is CASSEHLAGVSNEQFF. The CDR3 nucleotides are TGTGCCAGCAGCGAGCACCTAGCGGGGGTTAGCAATGAGCAGTTCTTC.

V gene TRBV12-5 combines with J gene TRBJ1-1, with D unclear. With 5 bases removed from V and 1 base from J, the gap between germline ends came to 8 bases. Per the germline V gene, CDR1 is LGHNT and CDR2 is FRNRAP. The CDR3 spans 13 residues. The CDR3 loop is CASGPLWNTEAFF. DNA of the CDR3: TGTGCTAGTGGTCCCCTTTGGAACACTGAAGCTTTCTTT.

A single count supports this clone. The chain is built from TRBV7-9 and TRBJ2-5, with D hard to call. The CDR3 spans 13 residues. Deletions cut 3 bases from V and 5 bases from J, with 10 bases between. Per the germline V gene, CDR1 is SEHNR and CDR2 is FQNEAQ (reference sequence). CDR3: CASSLNSYETQYF. CDR3 DNA sequence: TGTGCCAGCAGCTTGAACAGCTACGAGACCCAGTACTTC.

J is TRBJ2-3 and V is TRBV27, with D possibly matching TRBD2 (6 bases). The germline V gene has CDR1 MNHEY and CDR2 SMNVEV (reference sequence). This CDR3 has 16 amino acids. V was trimmed by 2 bases and J by 2 bases, leaving 14 bases between them. CDR3 residues: CASSLLWEADTDTQYF. CDR3 coding DNA: TGTGCCAGCAGTTTACTTTGGGAGGCCGACACAGATACGCAGTATTTT.

The gene calls are TRBV12-3 or TRBV12-4 and TRBJ1-1; maybe TRBD1 (5 bases). CDR3 length equals 13 residues. V shed 6 bases and J shed 2 bases, with 10 bases lying between them. Written as DNA, the CDR3 is TGTGCCAGCAGAGAAAGGGGAAACACTGAAGCTTTCTTT. Amino acid sequence: CASRERGNTEAFF.

This chain links TRBV18 with TRBJ2-5; TRBD2 matches at 8 bases. The junction had 11 bases not matched to a gene; V was cut back by 3 bases and J by 5 bases. Per the germline V gene, CDR1 is KGHSH and CDR2 is LQKENI. There are 16 residues in the CDR3. CDR3 coding DNA: TGTGCCAGCTCACCGACATTAGCGGGGACCATGGAGACCCAGTACTTC. Protein: CASSPTLAGTMETQYF.

CDR3 sequence: CASSSQGKNTEAFF. In DNA form, the CDR3 reads TGTGCCAGCAGTTCTCAGGGGAAGAACACTGAAGCTTTCTTT. The chain employs TRBV6-5 and TRBJ1-1, with D perhaps matching TRBD1 (6 bases). Trimming pared 4 bases from V and 1 base from J, leaving 10 bases between. The CDR3 spans 14 residues. Germline assignment: CDR1 MNHEY and CDR2 SVGAGI.

The chain carries TRBV6-5 and TRBJ1-1, with TRBD1 as a possible D gene (5 bases). Trimming removed 2 bases at V and 4 bases at J, with 11 bases between. CDR1 is MNHEY and CDR2 is SVGAGI in the germline V gene. This CDR3 comprises 14 residues. DNA of the CDR3: TGTGCCAGCAGTTACGGGGGGGGAGTCACTGAAGCTTTCTTT. This gives the protein CASSYGGGVTEAFF.

This chain uses TRBV14 with TRBJ1-4, with D uncertain. V was shortened by 1 base and J by 8 bases, with 17 bases between the two germline ends. There are 16 residues in the CDR3. Germline V gene data show CDR1 as SGHDN and CDR2 as FVKESK. For the CDR3, the DNA is TGTGCCAGCAGCCAAGTCCGAGGAAAACTGGCCGAAAAACTGTTTTTT. The encoded protein is CASSQVRGKLAEKLFF.